This passage covers 29 T cell receptor beta chains from one sample sequenced in a study of CD8 T cells in Susac syndrome. Random hexamers served to reverse transcribe roughly 0.5 to 1 ug RNA. TCRdb passed the immunoSEQ multiplex PCR reads through MiXCR, listing each CDR3 protein once. The sample consists of 100,000 to 150,000 distinct CDR3 sequences, over 85% of them appearing once. Sample: CD8+ T cells from PBMCs. These receptors originate from a human donor with multiple sclerosis.

The genes are TRBV28 and TRBJ2-2, with D tentatively TRBD1 (6 bases). This CDR3 is built from 15 residues. The germline CDR1 and CDR2 sequences are MDHEN and SYDVKM. The V and J ends lost 2 bases and 4 bases respectively, with 11 bases between them. The CDR3 loop is CASSLTQGRTGELFF. CDR3 nucleotide sequence: TGTGCCAGCAGTTTAACTCAGGGGCGCACCGGGGAGCTGTTTTTT.

This chain connects TRBV20-1 to TRBJ2-1, with 8 bases aligning to TRBD1. CDR3 size: 15 residues. With V trimmed by 1 base and J by 7 bases, 9 bases remained unmatched. From germline, CDR1 is DFQATT and CDR2 SNEGSKA (reference sequence). The CDR3 protein is CSARVRQGAVNEQFF. Here the CDR3 DNA reads TGCAGTGCTAGAGTTAGGCAGGGGGCGGTGAATGAGCAGTTCTTC.

The DNA of the CDR3 is TGCGCCAGCAGCTGGGGCCCTACAGATTTCGTCGGCTACACCTTC. Its translation: CASSWGPTDFVGYTF. This chain connects TRBV5-1 to TRBJ1-2, with a tentative D call TRBD1 (5 bases). This CDR3 is built from 15 residues. Germline loops: CDR1 SGHRS, CDR2 YFSETQ. The germline V and J ends were trimmed by 3 bases and 8 bases, with 20 bases remaining between them.

The chain carries TRBV5-1 and TRBJ1-2; D remains ambiguous. The germline V and J ends were trimmed by 4 bases and 2 bases, with 15 bases remaining between them. Germline values: CDR1 SGHRS, CDR2 YFSETQ. This CDR3 comprises 15 residues. DNA for the CDR3: TGCGCCAGCAGCCTCGAGCCGCACTTCAACTATGGCTACACCTTC. This codes for CASSLEPHFNYGYTF.

V gene TRBV7-8 combines with J gene TRBJ2-3, with 9 bases that match TRBD2. Trimming took 1 base from V and 0 from J; bases not matched to a gene: 5. The CDR3 has 17 amino acids. Per the germline V gene, CDR1 is SGHVS and CDR2 is FQNEAQ. The CDR3 spells CASSLERGRGSTDTQYF. Written as DNA, the CDR3 is TGTGCCAGCAGCTTAGAACGCGGGAGGGGAAGCACAGATACGCAGTATTTT.

This sequence joins TRBV9 and TRBJ2-7; 10 nucleotides line up with TRBD1. Germline loops: CDR1 SGDLS, CDR2 YYNGEE. The CDR3 has 15 residues. Unmatched junction bases numbered 3, after V lost 0 bases and J lost 3 bases. The CDR3 nucleotides are TGTGCCAGCAGCGTAGGCGGACAGGGGGTCTACGAGCAGTACTTC. Translated: CASSVGGQGVYEQYF.

The chain is built from TRBV6-5 and TRBJ1-6; TRBD1 matches at 7 bases. The V gene's germline CDR1 is MNHEY and CDR2 SVGAGI. The CDR3 sequence is 14 residues long. V was pared by 3 bases and J by 7 bases, with 3 bases of the junction left unmatched. CDR3 sequence reads: CASSYGTENSPLHF. The CDR3 DNA sequence: TGTGCCAGCAGTTATGGGACAGAGAATTCACCCCTCCACTTT.

The chain is built from TRBV15 and TRBJ2-7; 9 nucleotides match TRBD2. With V trimmed by 0 bases and J by 5 bases, 8 bases remained unmatched. CDR1 and CDR2 (germline): LNHNV, YYDKDF (reference sequence). This CDR3 has 16 residues. The CDR3 sequence is CATSRDLREGPHEQYV. CDR3 DNA: TGTGCCACCAGCAGAGATTTGCGGGAGGGCCCCCACGAGCAGTACGTC.

A remark on this clonotype: The junction departs from germline at one end; a sequencing error may be responsible. This chain links TRBV20-1 with TRBJ1-4, with a tentative D call TRBD1 (6 bases). CDR1 DFQATT and CDR2 SNEGSKA come from the germline V gene (reference sequence). The CDR3 covers 14 residues. The CDR3 protein is CSARAGGPWEKLFF. CDR3 DNA sequence: TGCAGTGCCAGAGCGGGGGGGCCGTGGGAAAAACTGTTTTTT.

The rearrangement links TRBV9 to TRBJ2-6; perhaps TRBD2 as D (6 bases). The V end lost 4 bases, the J end lost 0 bases, and 14 bases lay between the germline ends. This CDR3 region has 17 residues. Germline CDR1 and CDR2: SGDLS and YYNGEE. CDR3 protein: CASSIRDGSSGANVLTF. In nucleotides, the CDR3 is TGTGCCAGCAGCATCCGGGACGGGAGCTCTGGGGCCAACGTCCTGACTTTC.

The chain has TRBV7-3 and TRBJ1-1; no clear D. Germline V lookup: CDR1 SGHTA, CDR2 FQGTGA. The CDR3 extends over 13 amino acids. The ends were cut back, 5 bases at V and 1 base at J, with 8 bases in the middle. The CDR3 is CASSTDGNTEAFF. The CDR3 nucleotides read TGTGCCAGCAGCACGGACGGGAACACTGAAGCTTTCTTT.

The V and J genes are TRBV20-1 and TRBJ1-1; D gene ambiguous. The V and J ends lost 3 bases and 7 bases respectively, with 9 bases between them. CDR3 length: 11 residues. CDR1 is DFQATT and CDR2 is SNEGSKA in the germline V gene (reference sequence). CDR3 amino acids: CSASTGIEAFF. In DNA, the CDR3 is TGCAGTGCTAGTACGGGGATTGAAGCTTTCTTT.

This sequence joins TRBV3-1 and TRBJ2-3; 9 positions match TRBD1. V gave up 3 bases and J gave up 2 bases; unmatched junction bases: 3. The germline V gene has CDR1 LGHDT and CDR2 YNNKEL (reference sequence). CDR3 length: 15 residues. For the CDR3, the DNA is TGTGCCAGCAGCCAGTCACAGGGGGCCACAGATACGCAGTATTTT. Protein sequence: CASSQSQGATDTQYF.

The chain links TRBV5-6 to TRBJ1-2, with a weak D call TRBD1 (6 bases). CDR1 SGHDT and CDR2 YYEEEE come from the germline V gene. The CDR3 spans 13 residues. With 4 bases removed from V and 4 bases from J, the gap between germline ends came to 11 bases. The CDR3 spells CASSVGGFYGYTF. CDR3 DNA: TGTGCCAGCAGCGTCGGGGGCTTCTATGGCTACACCTTC.

The gene calls are TRBV4-1 and TRBJ2-7, with D uncertain. CDR1 and CDR2 (germline): MGHRA, YSYEKL. The germline V and J ends were trimmed by 2 bases and 6 bases, with 11 bases remaining between them. The CDR3 spans 13 residues. For the CDR3, the DNA is TGCGCCAGCAGCCAATTACTGGGCGGCGAGCAGTACGTC. Translated, it gives CASSQLLGGEQYV.

The chain combines TRBV19 with TRBJ1-5; 7 bases are a match to TRBD1. This CDR3 is 15 amino acids long. CDR1 and CDR2 (germline): LNHDA, SQIVND (reference sequence). V lost 5 bases, J lost 3 bases, and 7 bases stayed unmatched. In DNA, the CDR3 is TGTGCCAGTAGTCGCCAGGGGGAGATCAATCAGCCCCAGCATTTT. Encoded protein: CASSRQGEINQPQHF.

The chain combines TRBV3-1 with TRBJ1-1; 7 bases agree with TRBD1. This CDR3 contains 15 residues. V dropped 0 bases and J dropped 5; count of bases not matched to a gene: 6. Germline CDR1 is LGHDT and CDR2 is YNNKEL (reference sequence). The CDR3 nucleotides are TGTGCCAGCAGCCAAGATAAGCACAGGGGTACTGAAGCTTTCTTT. Protein sequence: CASSQDKHRGTEAFF.

The J gene is TRBJ1-1, the V gene TRBV6-6; D is undetermined. There are 12 residues in the CDR3. V was clipped by 7 bases and J by 2 bases, with 8 bases between them. CDR1 MNHNY and CDR2 SVGAGI come from the germline V gene (reference sequence). In nucleotides, the CDR3 is TGTGCCAGCATCGAGGGAAACACTGAAGCTTTCTTT. It translates to CASIEGNTEAFF.

The chain carries TRBV20-1 and TRBJ2-2, with 9 positions matching TRBD2. Germline CDR1 and CDR2: DFQATT and SNEGSKA (reference sequence). This CDR3 spans 16 amino acids. J lost 3 bases, V lost 0 bases, and 5 bases had no gene match. DNA of the CDR3: TGCAGTGCTAGAGATCGACTAGCGGCTTACACCGGGGAGCTGTTTTTT. Its translation: CSARDRLAAYTGELFF.

This chain connects TRBV12-5 to TRBJ2-7, with D perhaps assigned TRBD1 or TRBD2 (7 bases each). V dropped 9 bases and J dropped 2 bases, with 17 bases sitting between them. From germline, CDR1 is LGHNT and CDR2 FRNRAP. The CDR3 runs to 14 residues. CDR3 nucleotide sequence: TGTGCTAGCAGGGGAGGGGGCAACCCCTACGAGCAGTACTTC. It is translated as CASRGGGNPYEQYF. Filled out from reference TRBV12-5 and TRBJ2-7, the complete variable domain reads DARVTQTPRHKVTEMGQEVTMRCQPILGHNTVFWYRQTMMQGLELLAYFRNRAPLDDSGMPKDRFSAEMPDATLATLKIQPSEPRDSAVYFCASRGGGNPYEQYFGPGTRLTVT.

The genes are TRBV11-2 and TRBJ2-7, with D perhaps matching TRBD2 (6 bases). Germline V CDR1 and CDR2: SGHAT, FQNNGV. V was clipped by 2 bases and J by 1 base, with 12 bases between them. This CDR3 is 15 amino acids long. The CDR3 here is CASSLSGRQSYEQYF. CDR3 nucleotide sequence: TGTGCCAGCAGCTTAAGCGGGCGGCAGTCCTACGAGCAGTACTTC. The full variable domain, in which reference TRBV11-2 and TRBJ2-7 provide the parts outside the CDR3, is EAGVAQSPRYKIIEKRQSVAFWCNPISGHATLYWYQQILGQGPKLLIQFQNNGVVDDSQLPKDRFSAERLKGVDSTLKIQPAKLEDSAVYLCASSLSGRQSYEQYFGPGTRLTVT.

V usage is TRBV29-1 and J usage is TRBJ2-1; TRBD1 might be the D (5 bases). The CDR3 loop spans 16 amino acids. Germline V gene lookup returns CDR1 SQVTM and CDR2 ANQGSEA. Deletions cut 1 base from V and 1 base from J, with 14 bases between. CDR3 amino acids: CSVEGLEHRSYNEQFF. The CDR3 DNA reads as TGCAGCGTTGAAGGTTTAGAGCACAGGTCCTACAATGAGCAGTTCTTC.

V and J are TRBV27 and TRBJ2-1, with unresolved D. CDR3 length equals 12 residues. Germline assignment: CDR1 MNHEY and CDR2 SMNVEV (reference sequence). Deletions cut 0 bases from V and 6 bases from J, with 3 bases between. CDR3 loop: CASSLSSNEQFF. The CDR3 nucleotides read TGTGCCAGCAGTTTATCTTCCAATGAGCAGTTCTTC.

This sequence joins TRBV7-9 and TRBJ1-4; D gene uncertain. Germline V gene lookup returns CDR1 SEHNR and CDR2 FQNEAQ (reference sequence). The CDR3 has 13 residues. Trimming removed 2 bases at V and 10 bases at J, with 11 bases between. The CDR3 sequence is CASSLPVEAKLFF. The DNA for the CDR3 is TGTGCCAGCAGCTTACCGGTAGAAGCAAAACTGTTTTTT.

This clonotype has only a few counts. This chain uses TRBV7-9 with TRBJ2-3; D unclear. The ends were cut back, 2 bases at V and 4 bases at J, with 4 bases in the middle. CDR1 and CDR2 (germline): SEHNR, FQNEAQ (reference sequence). The CDR3 is made up of 12 amino acids. CDR3 DNA sequence: TGTGCCAGCAGCTTATCTGCAGATACGCAGTATTTT. Translation gives CASSLSADTQYF.

This sequence joins TRBV29-1 and TRBJ2-1; the D gene is possibly TRBD1 (5 bases). Deletions cut 6 bases from V and 5 bases from J, with 17 bases between. CDR1 SQVTM and CDR2 ANQGSEA come from the germline V gene. The CDR3 sequence is 14 residues long. DNA of the CDR3: TGCAGCGTCCTTTTATTGACAGTAGACAATGAGCAGTTCTTC. This codes for CSVLLLTVDNEQFF.

The chain uses TRBV3-1 and TRBJ1-3; no clear D. The CDR3 contains 15 residues. From germline, CDR1 is LGHDT and CDR2 YNNKEL (reference sequence). Deletions cut 3 bases from V and 1 base from J, with 10 bases between. The chain's CDR3 is CASSHTFESGNTIYF. As DNA, the CDR3 is TGTGCCAGCAGCCACACCTTCGAGTCTGGAAACACCATATATTTT.

The CDR3 region is CASRAGSYEQYV. Written as DNA, the CDR3 is TGCGCCAGCAGGGCAGGGTCCTACGAGCAGTACGTC. This chain uses TRBV10-1 with TRBJ2-7; D perhaps matches TRBD1 (5 bases). CDR1 WNHNN and CDR2 SYGVQD come from the germline V gene (reference sequence). Deletions cut 6 bases from V and 1 base from J, with 7 bases between. This CDR3 comprises 12 residues.

This sequence joins TRBV25-1 and TRBJ1-2; maybe TRBD1 (6 bases). CDR1 and CDR2 (germline): MGHDK, SYGVNS. The length of the CDR3 is 15 residues. V lost 1 base, J lost 5 bases, and 14 bases lay in between. Here the CDR3 DNA reads TGTGCCAGCAGTGAATTCTTGGACAGCACATATGGCTACACCTTC. Translating it yields CASSEFLDSTYGYTF.